This entry is about one T cell receptor (beta chain). Then a second PCR, running about 7 to 11 cycles, was carried out with a sample-barcoded 5' primer and a J-beta primer mix. TCRdb fed the 5' RACE reads into MiXCR, producing one record per CDR3 protein. This sample has approximately 1,100,000 distinct CDR3 sequences, with more than 40% found just once. V lost 3 bases to trimming and J lost 3 bases; unmatched junction nucleotides: 16. The CDR3 has 19 residues. Germline CDR1 reads LGHNT; CDR2 reads FRNRAP. The sample is drawn from a study of blood T cells in healthy people across ages. The rearrangement joins TRBV12-5 to TRBJ2-7; 11 bases are a match to TRBD2. Material: blood. The clonotype was recovered from a woman aged 60 to 75 in good health. The chain's CDR3 is CASGFQTKFGTSGDYEQYF. CDR3 DNA sequence: TGTGCTAGTGGTTTCCAAACAAAATTCGGGACTAGCGGCGACTACGAGCAGTACTTC.